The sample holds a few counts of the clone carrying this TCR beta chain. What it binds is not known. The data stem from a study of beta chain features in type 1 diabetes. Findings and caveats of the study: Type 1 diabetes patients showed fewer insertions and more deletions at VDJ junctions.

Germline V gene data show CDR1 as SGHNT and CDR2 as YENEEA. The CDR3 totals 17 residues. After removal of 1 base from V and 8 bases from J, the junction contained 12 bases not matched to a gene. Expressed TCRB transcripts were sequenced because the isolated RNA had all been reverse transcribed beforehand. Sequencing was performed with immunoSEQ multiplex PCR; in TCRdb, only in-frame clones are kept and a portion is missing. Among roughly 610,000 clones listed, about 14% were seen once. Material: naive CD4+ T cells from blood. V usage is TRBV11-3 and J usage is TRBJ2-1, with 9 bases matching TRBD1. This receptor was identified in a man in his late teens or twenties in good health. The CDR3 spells CASSLGLFGTGYHEQFF. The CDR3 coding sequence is TGTGCCAGCAGCTTAGGACTATTCGGGACAGGGTACCATGAGCAGTTCTTC.